The text below deals with one T cell receptor (beta chain). Its target antigen remains unknown. The junction departs from germline at one end; a sequencing error may be responsible. The source of the sample is a study of tumor and adjacent non-tumor tissue in lung cancer (dated by TCRdb to 2017 to 2018). For context, the study as a whole: Of the cohort, roughly 12 patients had adenocarcinoma, 2 had squamous cell carcinoma and 1 had small cell lung cancer. Using bulk TCRbeta repertoires from 15 lung cancer patients, the study set lung tumor tissue side by side with matched distant non-tumor lung tissue. Sequencing generated a total of more than 95 million productive TCRbeta reads, averaging around 4.2 million reads per sample. More than 25 paired specimens, one tumor and one normal lung sample per patient, were profiled by TCRbeta CDR3 sequencing. Ages among the roughly 15 patients ranged from roughly 31 to 76 years, there were ten or so men and 5 women, and disease was at TNM stage I to III. Summary of the overall study and its limitations: TCR diversity was significantly higher in younger patients, and greater tumor TCR diversity was associated with shorter overall survival and shorter disease-free survival. Peripheral blood was not sequenced, so blood TCRbeta repertoires were not examined in the lung cancer patients of the study. Neither the sequencing platform nor unique molecular identifiers are mentioned in the methods. The top 100 clones made up a significantly larger cumulative share of the repertoire in normal lung than in tumor tissue. Tumor tissue showed significantly higher TCR diversity (inverse Simpson) than normal lung tissue, at roughly 430 vs 170 (P = 0.0075, Mann-Whitney U test). The cohort had only about 16 patients, and the authors noted that larger samples and more detailed clinical data are needed.

Receptor amplification or capture employed multiplex PCR. Sequencing used an Illumina HiSeq 2500. Following protocols modified from ARM-PCR, the researchers constructed TCRbeta libraries through three rounds of nested PCR with primers (Table S4). PCR products of 200-500 bp were gel-excised and purified with the QIAquick gel extraction kit before sequencing. As for the authors' bioinformatics: Reads were cleaned using Trimmomatic, were merged into complete CDR3 sequences using FLASH, and were assigned to V(D)J germline segments using MiTCR. VDJtools was used to compute clonal diversity as the inverse Simpson's index. In-frame sequences lacking a premature stop codon were counted as productive reads. TCRdb reprocessed the public reads (quality trimming at Q25 with fastp, clone calling with MiXCR) and kept in-frame beta chains. Merged by CDR3 protein, the rows form single entries marked with the most common genes and DNA. TCRdb, rather than the study authors, made the V and J calls. The sample yields under 75,000 distinct CDR3 sequences; around 70% were counted once. 28% of the sample rests with the top ten.

In the germline V gene, CDR1 corresponds to MDHEN and CDR2 to SYDVKM. Inclusive of the bounding cysteine and phenylalanine, the CDR3 is 13 residues long. Only the CDR3 part of the read is kept: 39 bases, read in frame from the first base. Bulk unsorted tissue served as the source for RNA extraction, and RNA quality was assessed using a NanoDrop ND-1000 and an Agilent 2100. Normal lung samples were distant non-tumor tissue taken more than 3 cm from the tumor edge. The donors were newly diagnosed lung cancer patients admitted for thoracic surgery in China from August to November 2014 who had not received prior chemotherapy. Anyone who had undergone radiotherapy or chemotherapy before, or who had another cancer at the same time, was left out of the study. Surgical tissue pieces of 1-2 cm3 were preserved in RNAlater solution and were kept at -80 degrees C until use.

The sequence links TRBV28 to TRBJ2-7; TRBD1 matches 10 bases in the middle. The receptor's source is a woman aged 50 to 60 with non-small cell lung cancer. Sequenced material: distant non-tumor lung tissue. CDR3 reads: CDNIGTGVYDQYF. The bases are TGTGACAACATCGGGACAGGGGTATACGACCAGTACTTC.